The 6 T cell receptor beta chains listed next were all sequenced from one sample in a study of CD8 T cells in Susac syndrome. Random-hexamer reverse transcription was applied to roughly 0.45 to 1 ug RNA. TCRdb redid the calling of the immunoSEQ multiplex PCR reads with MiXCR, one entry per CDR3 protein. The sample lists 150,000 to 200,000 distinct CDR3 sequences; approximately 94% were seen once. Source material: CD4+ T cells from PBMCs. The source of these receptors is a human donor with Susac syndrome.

As DNA, the CDR3 is TGCAGTGCTAGAGGAGAGGGGGCGGGAGAGACCCAGTACTTC. Its translation is CSARGEGAGETQYF. The chain carries TRBV20-1 and TRBJ2-5; 7 bases are a match to TRBD1. The CDR3 length is 14 residues. Germline V gene data show CDR1 as DFQATT and CDR2 as SNEGSKA (reference sequence). Germline trimming cut 1 base from V and 4 bases from J; bases unmatched to any gene: 6.

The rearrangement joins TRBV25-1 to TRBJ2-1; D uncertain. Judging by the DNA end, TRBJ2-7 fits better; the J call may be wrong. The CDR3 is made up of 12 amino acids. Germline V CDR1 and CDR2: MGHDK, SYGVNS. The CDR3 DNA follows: TGTGCCAGCAGTCCCTCCTCACGCGCACAGTACTTC. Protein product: CASSPSSRAQYF.

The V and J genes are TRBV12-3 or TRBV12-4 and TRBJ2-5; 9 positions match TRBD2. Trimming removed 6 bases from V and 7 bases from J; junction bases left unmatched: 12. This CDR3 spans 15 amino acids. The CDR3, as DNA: TGTGCCAGCAGACCCTCGACTAGCGGTACCGGGACCCAGTACTTC. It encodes CASRPSTSGTGTQYF.

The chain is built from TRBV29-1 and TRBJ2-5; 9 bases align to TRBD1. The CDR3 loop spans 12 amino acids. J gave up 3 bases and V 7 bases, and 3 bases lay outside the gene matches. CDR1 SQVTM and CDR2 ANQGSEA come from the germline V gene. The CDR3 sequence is CSGDRGKETQYF. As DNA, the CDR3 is TGCAGCGGCGACAGGGGGAAAGAGACCCAGTACTTC.

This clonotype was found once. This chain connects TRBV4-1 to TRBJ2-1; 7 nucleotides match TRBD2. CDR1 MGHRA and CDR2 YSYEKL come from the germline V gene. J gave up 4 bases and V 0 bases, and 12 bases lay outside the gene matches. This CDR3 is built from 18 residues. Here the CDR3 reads CASSQEAATSAQYNEQFF. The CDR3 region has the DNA TGCGCCAGCAGCCAAGAAGCGGCAACTAGCGCCCAATACAATGAGCAGTTCTTC.

This CDR3 reads CAWGAGTYEQYF. The CDR3 DNA reads TGTGCCTGGGGGGCAGGGACCTACGAGCAGTACTTC. This chain connects TRBV30 to TRBJ2-7, with D possibly TRBD1 on 5 matching bases. There are 12 residues in the CDR3. The germline gives CDR1 GTSNPN, CDR2 SVGIG (reference sequence). Trimming cost V 5 bases and J 2 bases, with 10 bases left between them.